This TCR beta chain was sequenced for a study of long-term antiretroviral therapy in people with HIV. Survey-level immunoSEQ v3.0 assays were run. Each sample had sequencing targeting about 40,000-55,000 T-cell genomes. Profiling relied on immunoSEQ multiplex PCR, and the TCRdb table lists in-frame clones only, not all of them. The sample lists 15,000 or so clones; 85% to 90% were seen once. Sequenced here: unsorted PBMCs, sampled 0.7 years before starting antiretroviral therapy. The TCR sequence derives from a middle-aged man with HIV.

CDR3 residues: CASSLEGQPELAKNIQYF. The CDR3 coding sequence is TGCGCCAGCAGCTTGGAGGGACAGCCGGAGCTAGCCAAAAACATTCAGTACTTC. The chain carries TRBV5-1 and TRBJ2-4; TRBD1 agrees at 7 bases. CDR3 length: 18 residues. Trimming took 0 bases from V and 0 from J; bases not matched to a gene: 9. The germline CDR1 and CDR2 sequences are SGHRS and YFSETQ.